This T cell receptor beta chain was sequenced in a study of cytomegalovirus exposure and HLA in healthy donors. Study in general: A prior analysis found 100 million to 140 million unique TCR beta sequences from around 190 million T cells.

Germline V gives CDR1 MDHEN, CDR2 SYDVKM. This CDR3 comprises 19 residues. Trimming removed 4 bases at V and 0 bases at J, with 21 bases between. This PCR relied on a set of 60 Vbeta primers and 13 Jbeta primers. Assay: immunoSEQ multiplex PCR; the TCRdb copy retains only in-frame clones and omits some. The data hold over 80,000 clones, with approximately 75% observed a single time. The TCR originated in a female donor in good health and CMV-seropositive. The chain carries TRBV28 and TRBJ1-4; a possible D gene is TRBD1 (5 bases). The source material was PBMCs. The CDR3 nucleotides are TGTGCCAGCAGTTATAGGACACTATATTCTCTTGCAACTAATGAAAAACTGTTTTTT. Its protein product is CASSYRTLYSLATNEKLFF.